The entry below gives a single T cell receptor beta chain sequence along with its context. It lacks a known antigen. It has no much larger one-base neighbor in the sample; base qualities were not kept. Sequences SGHAT (CDR1) and FQNNGV (CDR2) are obtained from the germline V gene. Counted from cysteine to phenylalanine, this CDR3 has 12 amino acids. The read is trimmed to its CDR3 DNA, 36 bases read in frame from base 1. At the junction V is shortened by 3 bases and J by 5 bases, with 5 bases in between. The sample comes from a study of cytomegalovirus exposure and HLA in healthy donors (TCRdb year 2017). Some background on the complete study: An earlier analysis of approximately 600 of the donors reported approximately 290 Gb of sequence data and 100 million to 130 million unique TCR beta sequences from about 179 million T cells. Besides the first cohort of roughly 640 subjects, a separate validation cohort made up of 120 different subjects was used. Four or five DR-DQ haplotypes were handled as single units for association and clustering, since linkage in the cohort was strong. Class I and class II HLA loci were covered by the typing at four-digit resolution. Among the roughly 390 genotyped donors, about 85% belonged to the genetic ancestry cluster associated with self-reported Caucasian donors. Genome-wide SNP genotypes for about 65% of the roughly 700 donors were used in a later genetic analysis, which treated that subset as a discovery cohort. The number of typed donors differed by locus: about 629-630 for A, B, C, DRB1 and DQB1; approximately 530 for DQA1; some 590 for DPA1; and about 470 for DPB1. A later analysis re-examined previously published TCR beta repertoires from several hundred donors and added high-resolution HLA genotyping to investigate patterns of TCR occurrence. The T cell repertoires of around 670 subjects were profiled by immunosequencing and related to cytomegalovirus serostatus. To decide whether each TCR beta V gene segment behaved as functional or pseudogenic, an earlier analysis of some 570 of the donors relied on high-throughput TCR beta sequencing. Donor age, sex, ethnicity and CMV serostatus were compiled together with the repertoire data. To predict cytomegalovirus infection status, the study brought together high-throughput TCR immunosequencing, statistical association of individual TCRs with disease status, and machine learning. Every repertoire in the discovery cohort had been generated on one and the same sequencing platform. The study aimed to test whether signatures of past pathogen exposure could be identified by cataloging public T cell receptors. In the later analysis, no new phenotypic data were used to find candidate immune exposures; instead, reliance was placed on TCR beta sequences and their occurrence across donors. An early release covering roughly 600 HLA-typed donors comprised 250 to 350 gigabases of sequencing data and tens of millions of unique TCR sequences. Among 398 genotyped donors of the cohort, an average of approximately 240,000 unique TCR beta nucleotide sequences were sequenced per donor, around 20% of them non-productive.

Findings and caveats that apply to the study as a whole: When HLA alleles, especially DR and DQ, strongly co-occurred, attributing TCR associations to individual alleles was difficult. In a later genetic analysis, fewer N-insertions in productive TCRs were reported among donors in an Asian-associated ancestry cluster than the approximately 710-donor mean. Across donors, most TCR sequences were observed very rarely, whereas some public TCRs were present in many individuals. Correlated functional status among segregating V segments might reflect linkage disequilibrium, but an unknown experimental factor could not be ruled out. In a later analysis, HLA-associated TCR beta chains showed more clonal expansion and lower generation probabilities than non-associated chains that were equally common. In a later analysis, most CMV-associated TCR beta chains were found to appear HLA-restricted, with HLA associations seemingly driven largely by CMV exposure. In the study, around 150 TCR beta chains were listed as associated with cytomegalovirus. Because HLA typing was unavailable for some donors at each locus, only the typed subset was used in association tests. Only TCR beta chains were sequenced in this cohort, and the absence of alpha or paired-chain data limited detectable features. Sequencing depth was assumed to be roughly uniform across donors in the presence/absence analyses, though that assumption may not hold. It was suggested by the authors that the approach could potentially be generalized to other disease states and immunological phenotypes. Because counts were too low, 15 or so rarely observed V segments, including chromosome 9 orphons, were excluded from the earlier analysis of under 650 of the donors. Specific HLA alleles were associated with over 15,000 TCR beta sequences at a false discovery rate of 0.05 in a later analysis. In a later analysis, TCR association rates were found to vary across HLA loci, with the most associated TCRs seen for DRB1 alleles and the fewest for HLA-C alleles. A cluster of highly shared sequence variants was judged likely to represent a technical artifact of the sequencing pipeline. Some IMGT-functional V segments, including TRBV6-2 and TRBV6-3, could not be told apart with the 87-base-pair reads, so those segments were excluded. In a later analysis, several top co-occurrence clusters were reported to appear linked to parvovirus B19, influenza, CMV and Epstein-Barr virus. For the cohort, immune exposure information was limited to CMV serostatus. In both the original and validation cohorts, the classifier was reported to diagnose cytomegalovirus status with high specificity and sensitivity. In an earlier analysis of roughly 560 of the donors, most TCR beta V segments were observed in productive rearrangements about 90% or about 30% of the time, broadly matching IMGT annotations. An association between a missense DCLRE1C variant and V-gene and J-gene trimming of TCR beta chains was found in a later genetic analysis and replicated in an independent cohort. Three of the identified cytomegalovirus-associated TCR beta chains were confirmed in vitro to be specific for cytomegalovirus antigens. A further reported finding was that TCR beta sequences accurately predicted the HLA-A and HLA-B alleles for most subjects in the first cohort.

Library generation was performed with the immunoSEQ multiplex PCR assay. For the multiplex PCR, a mixture combining 60 forward primers for TCR Vbeta segments and 13 reverse primers for TCR Jbeta segments was used. A multiplex PCR assay on genomic DNA amplified the CDR3 region of rearranged TCR beta genes. On the Illumina HiSeq System, the amplified TCR beta libraries were sequenced as 87-base-pair reads. The authors' analysis ran thus. Across the 700 or so repertoires, a later analysis counted tens of millions of unique TCR beta chains, around 11 million of which were shared by at least two donors. To remove PCR and sequencing errors, raw reads were error-corrected and collapsed into unique sequences using a nearest-neighbor algorithm that merged closely related sequences. CDR3 sequences were aligned to IMGT reference sequences to assign V, D and J gene segments. For a sequence to be retained, a match of at least six nucleotides was required to both a V gene segment and a J gene segment. Rearrangements were called productive when the CDR3 lacked stop codons and stayed in frame with V and J; all others were non-productive. CDR3 was defined according to IMGT convention as the region running from the second conserved V-encoded cysteine to the conserved J-encoded phenylalanine. The earlier analysis of about 530 of the donors excluded any sequence lacking an unambiguous match to a single V gene segment. An earlier analysis of almost 600 of the donors classified V segments as functional when productive rearrangements were above 56.7% and as segregating when the standard deviation between donors was above 5%. To diagnose cytomegalovirus status from the catalog of TCR beta chain sequences, a statistical classification framework was built. A later analysis assigned V and J genes by comparing TCR nucleotide sequences with IMGT/GENE-DB human TR gene sequences. Using the TCRdist pipeline, a later analysis assigned CDR3 sequences along with most-parsimonious VDJ recombination scenarios. In a later analysis, each TCR beta chain was defined by its CDR3 amino acid sequence together with its V-gene family, and reads lacking a unique V-gene family were excluded. A later analysis removed several hundred highly shared, low-generation-probability nucleotide sequences to deal with suspected cross-contamination and a sequencing artifact. A later analysis calculated a clonal expansion index for each public chain from normalized within-repertoire ranks of inferred template counts. A later analysis computed generation probabilities with a VDJ recombination model fitted to out-of-frame rearrangements, and checked the results against IGoR. In a later analysis, hypergeometric tests were used to score TCR-TCR, TCR-HLA and TCR-CMV co-occurrence, with a repertoire-size bias correction applied to TCR pairs. In a later analysis, false discovery rates were estimated by permuting HLA or CMV assignments 20 times. In a later analysis, co-occurring TCRs were grouped using DBSCAN, and TCRdist sequence similarity was added for clustering within HLA-allele-positive subsets. Repertoires with fewer than 30,000 or more than 120,000 public chains, plus five repertoires with anomalous nucleotide sharing, were excluded from co-occurrence clustering. Drawn from immuneACCESS, this table holds only the in-frame rearrangements with V and J called that TCRdb kept. Clones are partly lost; checked studies trace under half to an unresolved V gene and leave the rest unexplained. That table furnishes V, J and clone size, whereas the DNA furnished D and trimming. Counted in this sample were approximately 150,000 clones; about 80% of them appeared once. The ten most abundant clones make up approximately 1.4% of the sample.

The cohort comprised more than 550 healthy bone marrow donors. At the time of sampling, every cohort member was nominally healthy, though immune exposures that went unrecorded were likely present. The donor tested CMV seronegative and was one of the 352 seronegative cohort members. A peripheral blood sample was provided by each donor, and peripheral blood mononuclear cells were used for TCR beta sequencing. The Qiagen DNeasy Blood Extraction Kit was used to extract genomic DNA from the blood cell samples. Here the chain combines TRBV11-2 and TRBJ1-5; the D gene assignment is ambiguous. Sequenced sample: PBMCs. The receptor was isolated from a man aged 30 to 39 in good health and CMV-seronegative. The nucleotides are TGTGCCAGCAGCTTGGGAGATCAGCCCCAGCATTTT. The translation is CASSLGDQPQHF.